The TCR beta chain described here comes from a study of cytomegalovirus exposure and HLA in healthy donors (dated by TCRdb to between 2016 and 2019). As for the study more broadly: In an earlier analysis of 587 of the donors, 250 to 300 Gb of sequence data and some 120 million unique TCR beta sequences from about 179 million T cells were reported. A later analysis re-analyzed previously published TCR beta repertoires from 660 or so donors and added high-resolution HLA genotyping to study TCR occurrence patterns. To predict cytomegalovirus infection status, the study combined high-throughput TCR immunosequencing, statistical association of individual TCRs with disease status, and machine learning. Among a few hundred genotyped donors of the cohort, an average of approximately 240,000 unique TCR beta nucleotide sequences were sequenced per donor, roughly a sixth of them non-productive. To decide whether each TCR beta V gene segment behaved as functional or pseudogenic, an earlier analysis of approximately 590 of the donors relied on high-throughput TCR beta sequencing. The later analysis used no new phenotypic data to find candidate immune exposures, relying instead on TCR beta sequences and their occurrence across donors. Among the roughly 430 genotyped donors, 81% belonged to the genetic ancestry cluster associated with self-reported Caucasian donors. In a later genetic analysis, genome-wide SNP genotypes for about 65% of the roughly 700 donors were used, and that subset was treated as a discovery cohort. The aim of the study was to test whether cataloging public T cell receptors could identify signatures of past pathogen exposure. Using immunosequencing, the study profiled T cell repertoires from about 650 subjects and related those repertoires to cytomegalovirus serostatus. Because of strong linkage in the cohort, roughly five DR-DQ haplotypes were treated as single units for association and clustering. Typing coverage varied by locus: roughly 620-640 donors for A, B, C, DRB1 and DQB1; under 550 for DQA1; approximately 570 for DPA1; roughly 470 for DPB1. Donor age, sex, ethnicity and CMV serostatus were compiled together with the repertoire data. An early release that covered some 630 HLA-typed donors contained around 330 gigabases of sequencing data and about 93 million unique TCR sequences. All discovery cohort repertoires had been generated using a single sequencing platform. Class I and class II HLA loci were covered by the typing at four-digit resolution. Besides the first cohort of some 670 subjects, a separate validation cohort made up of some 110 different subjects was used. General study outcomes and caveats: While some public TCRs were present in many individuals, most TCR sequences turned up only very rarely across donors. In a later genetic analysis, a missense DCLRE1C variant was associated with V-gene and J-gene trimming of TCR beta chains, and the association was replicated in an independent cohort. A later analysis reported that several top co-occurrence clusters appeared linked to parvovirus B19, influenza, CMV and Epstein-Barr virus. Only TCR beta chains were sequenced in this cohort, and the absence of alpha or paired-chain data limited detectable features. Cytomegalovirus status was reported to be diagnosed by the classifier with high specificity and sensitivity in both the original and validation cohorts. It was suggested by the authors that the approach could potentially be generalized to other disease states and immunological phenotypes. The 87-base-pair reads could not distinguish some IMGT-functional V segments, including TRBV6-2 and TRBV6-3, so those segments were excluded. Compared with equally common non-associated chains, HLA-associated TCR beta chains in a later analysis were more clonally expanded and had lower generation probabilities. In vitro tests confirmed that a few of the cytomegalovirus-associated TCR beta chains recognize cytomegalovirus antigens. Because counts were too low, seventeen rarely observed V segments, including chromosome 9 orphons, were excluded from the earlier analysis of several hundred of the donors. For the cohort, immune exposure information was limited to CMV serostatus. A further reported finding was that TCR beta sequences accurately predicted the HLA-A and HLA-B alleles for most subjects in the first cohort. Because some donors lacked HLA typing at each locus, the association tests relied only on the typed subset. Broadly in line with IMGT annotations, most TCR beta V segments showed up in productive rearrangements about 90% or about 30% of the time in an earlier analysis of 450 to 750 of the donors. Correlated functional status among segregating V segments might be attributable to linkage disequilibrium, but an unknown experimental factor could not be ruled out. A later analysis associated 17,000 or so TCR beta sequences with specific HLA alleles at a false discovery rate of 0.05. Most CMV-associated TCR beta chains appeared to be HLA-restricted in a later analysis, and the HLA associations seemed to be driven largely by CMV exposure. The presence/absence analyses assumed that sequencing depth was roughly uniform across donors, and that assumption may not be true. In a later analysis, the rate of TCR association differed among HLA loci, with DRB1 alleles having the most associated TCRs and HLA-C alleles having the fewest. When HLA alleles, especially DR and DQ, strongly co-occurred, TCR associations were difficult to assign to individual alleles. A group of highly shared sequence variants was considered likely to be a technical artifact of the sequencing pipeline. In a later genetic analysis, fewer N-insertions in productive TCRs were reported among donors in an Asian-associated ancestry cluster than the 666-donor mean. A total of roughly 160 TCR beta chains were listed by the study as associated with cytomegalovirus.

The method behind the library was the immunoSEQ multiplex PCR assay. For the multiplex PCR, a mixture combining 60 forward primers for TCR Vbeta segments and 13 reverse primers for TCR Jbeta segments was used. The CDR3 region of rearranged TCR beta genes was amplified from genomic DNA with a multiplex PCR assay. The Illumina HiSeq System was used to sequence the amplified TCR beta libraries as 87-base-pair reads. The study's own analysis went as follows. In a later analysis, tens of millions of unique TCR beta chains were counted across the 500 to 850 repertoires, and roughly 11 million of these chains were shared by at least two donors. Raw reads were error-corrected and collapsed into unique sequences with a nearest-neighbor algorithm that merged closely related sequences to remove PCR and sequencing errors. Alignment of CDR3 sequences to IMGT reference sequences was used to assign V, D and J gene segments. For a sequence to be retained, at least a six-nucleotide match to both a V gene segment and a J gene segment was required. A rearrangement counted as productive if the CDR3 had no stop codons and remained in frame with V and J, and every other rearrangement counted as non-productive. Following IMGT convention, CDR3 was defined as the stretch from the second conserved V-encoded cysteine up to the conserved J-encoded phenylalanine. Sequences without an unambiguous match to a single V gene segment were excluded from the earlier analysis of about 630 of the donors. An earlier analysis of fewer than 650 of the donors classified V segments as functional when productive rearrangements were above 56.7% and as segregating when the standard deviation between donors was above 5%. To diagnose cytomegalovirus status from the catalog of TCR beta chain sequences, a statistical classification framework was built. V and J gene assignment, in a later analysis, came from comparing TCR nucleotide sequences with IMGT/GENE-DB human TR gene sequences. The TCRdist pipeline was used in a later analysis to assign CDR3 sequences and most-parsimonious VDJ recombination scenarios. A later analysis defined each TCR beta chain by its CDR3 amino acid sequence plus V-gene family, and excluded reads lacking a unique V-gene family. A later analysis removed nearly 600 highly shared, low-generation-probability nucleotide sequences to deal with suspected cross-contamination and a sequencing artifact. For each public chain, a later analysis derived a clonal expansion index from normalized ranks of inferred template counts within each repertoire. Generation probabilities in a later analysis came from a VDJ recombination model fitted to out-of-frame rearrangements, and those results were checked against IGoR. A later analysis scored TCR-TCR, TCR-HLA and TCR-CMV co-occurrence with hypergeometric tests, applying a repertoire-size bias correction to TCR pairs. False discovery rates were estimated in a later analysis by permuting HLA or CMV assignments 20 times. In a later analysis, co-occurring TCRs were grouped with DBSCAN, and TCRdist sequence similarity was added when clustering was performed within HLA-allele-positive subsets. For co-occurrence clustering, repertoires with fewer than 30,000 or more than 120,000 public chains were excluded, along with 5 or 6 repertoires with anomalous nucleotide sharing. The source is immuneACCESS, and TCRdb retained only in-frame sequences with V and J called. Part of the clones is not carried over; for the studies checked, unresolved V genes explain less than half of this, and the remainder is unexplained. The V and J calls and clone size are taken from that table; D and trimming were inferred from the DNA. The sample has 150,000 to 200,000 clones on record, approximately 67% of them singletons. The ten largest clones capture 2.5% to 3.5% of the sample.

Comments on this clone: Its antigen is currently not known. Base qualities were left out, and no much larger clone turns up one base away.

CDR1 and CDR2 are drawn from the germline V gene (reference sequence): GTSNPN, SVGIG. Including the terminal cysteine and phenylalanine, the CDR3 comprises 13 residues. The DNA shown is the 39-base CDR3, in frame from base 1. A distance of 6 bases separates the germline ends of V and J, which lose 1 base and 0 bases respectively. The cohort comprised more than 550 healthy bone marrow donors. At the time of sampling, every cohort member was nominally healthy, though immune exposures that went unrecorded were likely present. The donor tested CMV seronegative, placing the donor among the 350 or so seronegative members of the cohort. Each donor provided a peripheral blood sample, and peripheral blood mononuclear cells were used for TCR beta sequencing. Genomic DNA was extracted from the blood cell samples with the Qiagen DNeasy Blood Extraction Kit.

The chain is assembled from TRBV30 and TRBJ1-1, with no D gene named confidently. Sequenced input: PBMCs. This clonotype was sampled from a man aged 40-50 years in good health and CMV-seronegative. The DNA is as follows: TGTGCCTGGAGTGCACAGTTGAACACTGAAGCTTTCTTT. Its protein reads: CAWSAQLNTEAFF.